The entry below describes one T cell receptor (beta chain). The sample is drawn from a study of blood T cell repertoires in COVID-19. Study-wide context: T cells, B-cell-depleted T cells, or PBMCs supplied cDNA or gDNA.

Germline assignment: CDR1 MDHEN and CDR2 SYDVKM. V lost 7 bases, J lost 10 bases, and 13 bases lay in between. The CDR3 consists of 12 residues. In the original processing: Using reference gene primer amplification, nucleated cell counts were estimated. Data came from immunoSEQ multiplex PCR; TCRdb stores just in-frame clones and leaves some out. The D gene and trimming were derived from the DNA, and the V and J assignments and clone size from that table. The top ten hold about 9.8% of the sample, which has about 210,000 clones, 81% seen once. In terms of age and location, participants ranged from roughly 18 to 90 years and lived in about 25 US areas. Membership in each cohort depended on participant-reported clinical history.

The TCR comes from a woman aged 50 to 60 with acute COVID-19. The specimen was PBMCs or T cells enriched from blood (not recorded which). This chain connects TRBV28 to TRBJ1-4, with D possibly matching TRBD1 (6 bases). The CDR3 bases are TGTGCCAGCATAGGGGGTGGTGGAAAACTGTTTTTT. Its translation is CASIGGGGKLFF.